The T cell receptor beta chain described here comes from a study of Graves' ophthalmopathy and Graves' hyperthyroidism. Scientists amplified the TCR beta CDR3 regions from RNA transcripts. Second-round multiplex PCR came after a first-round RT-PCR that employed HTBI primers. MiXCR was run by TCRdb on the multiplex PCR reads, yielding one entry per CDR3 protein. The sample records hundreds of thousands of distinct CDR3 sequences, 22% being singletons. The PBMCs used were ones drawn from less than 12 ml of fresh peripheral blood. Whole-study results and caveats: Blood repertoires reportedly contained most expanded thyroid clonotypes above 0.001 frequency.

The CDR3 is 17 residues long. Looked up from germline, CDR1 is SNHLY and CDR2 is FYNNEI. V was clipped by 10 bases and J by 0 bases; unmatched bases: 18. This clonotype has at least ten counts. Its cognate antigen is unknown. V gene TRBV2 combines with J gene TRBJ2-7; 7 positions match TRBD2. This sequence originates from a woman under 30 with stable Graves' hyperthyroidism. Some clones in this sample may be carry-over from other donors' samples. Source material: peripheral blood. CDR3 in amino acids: CATNTFKGASGSYEQYF. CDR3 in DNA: TGTGCCACCAACACCTTTAAAGGGGCTAGCGGCTCCTACGAGCAGTACTTC.